Listed below are T cell receptor beta chains from one sample, sequenced in a study of cytomegalovirus exposure and HLA in healthy donors. Some clones are missing from TCRdb's copy, which holds only in-frame ones; the method was immunoSEQ multiplex PCR. The sample gives around 150,000 clones, roughly 89% of which show up once; roughly 4.2% is in the top ten. The sample comprised PBMCs. The receptors stem from a man aged 18 to 30 in good health and CMV-seropositive. Both conserved end residues are part of each CDR3. The D gene is left open where the match is weak. For some rows the clone size is stated as once, few or many, or as a class when expanded; others skip it.

J gene,V gene,D gene,clone size,CDR3 length,CDR3 protein,CDR3 DNA
TRBJ1-2,TRBV28,-,once,12,CASEDTYYGYTF,TGTGCCAGCGAGGACACTTACTATGGCTACACCTTC
TRBJ2-3,TRBV27,-,-,11,CASSREDTQYF,TGTGCCAGCTCTCGTGAGGATACGCAGTATTTT
TRBJ1-2,TRBV19,-,few,14,CASSIPGLPRGYTF,TGTGCCAGTAGTATACCGGGACTTCCAAGGGGCTACACCTTC
TRBJ2-7,TRBV6-5,TRBD2,-,14,CASTQSGRAKEQYF,TGTGCCAGCACTCAGAGCGGGAGGGCCAAGGAGCAGTACTTC
TRBJ1-2,TRBV27,-,-,13,CASSPRMTGGYTF,TGTGCCAGCAGTCCCAGGATGACGGGGGGCTACACCTTC
TRBJ1-2,TRBV7-9,TRBD1,-,14,CASSLGDRGPGYTF,TGTGCCAGCAGCTTAGGGGACAGGGGCCCAGGCTACACCTTC
TRBJ2-2,TRBV19,TRBD1,-,16,CASSIRTGESTGELFF,TGTGCCAGTAGTATAAGGACAGGGGAGAGCACCGGGGAGCTGTTTTTT
TRBJ1-5,TRBV21-1,-,-,14,CASSKIPLRQPQHF,TGTGCCAGCAGCAAAATCCCCCTCCGGCAGCCCCAGCATTTT
TRBJ2-1,TRBV2,TRBD2,-,15,CASRFEVDGRAGVFF,TGTGCCAGCAGGTTTGAGGTGGACGGGAGGGCCGGGGTGTTCTTC
TRBJ2-3,TRBV5-1,TRBD2,-,14,CASSRVAGADTQYF,TGCGCCAGCAGCCGGGTAGCGGGAGCAGATACGCAGTATTTT